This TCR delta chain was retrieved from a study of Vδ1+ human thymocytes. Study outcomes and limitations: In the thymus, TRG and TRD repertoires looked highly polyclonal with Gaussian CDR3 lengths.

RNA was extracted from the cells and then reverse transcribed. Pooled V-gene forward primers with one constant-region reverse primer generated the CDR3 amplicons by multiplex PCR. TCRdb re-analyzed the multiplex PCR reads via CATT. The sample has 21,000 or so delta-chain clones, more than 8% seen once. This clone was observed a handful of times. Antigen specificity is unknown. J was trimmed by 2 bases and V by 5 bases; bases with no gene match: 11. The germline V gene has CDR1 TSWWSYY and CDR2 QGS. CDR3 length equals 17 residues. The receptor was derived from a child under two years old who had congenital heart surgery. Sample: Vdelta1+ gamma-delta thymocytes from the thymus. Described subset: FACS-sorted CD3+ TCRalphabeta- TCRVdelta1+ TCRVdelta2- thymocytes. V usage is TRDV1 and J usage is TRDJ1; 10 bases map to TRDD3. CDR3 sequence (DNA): TGTGCTCTTGGGAAACGTACTGGGGGATTGAGGACCGATAAACTCATCTTT. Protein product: CALGKRTGGLRTDKLIF.